The rows below give T cell receptor beta chains drawn from one sample of a study of T cell clones after liver transplantation. TCRdb's table, derived via immunoSEQ multiplex PCR, lists solely in-frame clones and lacks some. The sample lists approximately 71,000 clones; about 91% were seen once. Sequencing was performed on CD4+ T cells from blood, taken about 26 months after liver transplant. The receptors stem from a human patient who received a liver transplant. The graft donor may be the source of some T cells. CDR3s leave out the opening cysteine and the closing phenylalanine or tryptophan. The D gene is left open where the match is weak. The size of a clone is reported for some rows only, either as once, few or many, or as a class for expanded clones.

cdr3_length: 14; v_call: TRBV7-5; j_call: TRBJ2-7; clone_size: NA; d_call: NA; cdr3_aa: ARSFCDGKQNIEQY
cdr3_length: 11; v_call: TRBV5-1; j_call: TRBJ1-2; clone_size: NA; d_call: NA; cdr3_aa: ASSRDLSGGYT
cdr3_length: 7; v_call: TRBV29-1; j_call: TRBJ2-1; clone_size: NA; d_call: NA; cdr3_aa: SVGDGQF
cdr3_length: 14; v_call: TRBV6-5; j_call: TRBJ2-7; clone_size: NA; d_call: NA; cdr3_aa: ASSSLRAQGPYEQY
cdr3_length: 14; v_call: TRBV27; j_call: TRBJ1-5; clone_size: NA; d_call: TRBD1; cdr3_aa: ASGGQGFNSNQPQH
cdr3_length: 14; v_call: TRBV9; j_call: TRBJ2-3; clone_size: NA; d_call: TRBD2; cdr3_aa: ASSVAGGSNADTQY
cdr3_length: 11; v_call: TRBV4-3; j_call: TRBJ2-7; clone_size: NA; d_call: NA; cdr3_aa: ASSQVGGFEQY
cdr3_length: 17; v_call: TRBV19; j_call: TRBJ1-4; clone_size: NA; d_call: NA; cdr3_aa: ASRLRMGAPGVGNEKLF
cdr3_length: 15; v_call: TRBV7-2; j_call: TRBJ1-5; clone_size: once; d_call: NA; cdr3_aa: ASSWRTGPDSNQPQH
cdr3_length: 13; v_call: TRBV6-1; j_call: TRBJ2-2; clone_size: NA; d_call: TRBD2; cdr3_aa: ATHPSGSNTGELF